This T cell receptor (beta chain) was obtained from a study of CD8 T cells in ankylosing spondylitis. Points from the study as a whole: In ankylosing spondylitis blood, a motif of roughly eight highly homologous TCR beta variants appeared characteristic. Clones that were linked to disease were CD8+ and were relatively rare in peripheral blood. Some of the motif variants had earlier been found in reactive arthritis patients' fluid and blood.

Regarding this clonotype: No antigen is known for it.

Quantitative 5'-RACE with molecular barcodes produced the TCR beta libraries. TCRdb redid the calling of the 5' RACE reads with MiXCR, one entry per CDR3 protein. The table lists some 340,000 distinct CDR3 sequences, over 12% of them singletons, with around 0.99% in the top ten. Trimming pared 6 bases from V and 5 bases from J, leaving 12 bases between. Per the germline V gene, CDR1 is SGHDT and CDR2 is YYEEEE. The CDR3 spans 13 residues. The J gene is TRBJ2-1, the V gene TRBV5-6; maybe TRBD1 (5 bases). The source material was blood, either unsorted or a sorted T cell fraction (not recorded which). The clonotype was recovered from a male donor with ankylosing spondylitis or in good health (not recorded which). This chain's CDR3 is CASILQGNNEQFF. In DNA form, the CDR3 reads TGTGCCAGCATACTTCAGGGTAACAATGAGCAGTTCTTC.